Below, 15 T cell receptor beta chains from the same sample are listed, as sequenced in a study of monozygotic twins with inflammatory bowel disease. TCRdb derives one entry per CDR3 protein from the 5' RACE reads, leaving out DNA. The sample table includes over 130,000 distinct CDR3 sequences. The sample taken for sequencing was blood. These receptors all come from a human donor with ulcerative colitis or Crohn's disease, or a healthy co-twin of an affected twin (not recorded which).

The chain has TRBV5-1 and TRBJ2-1; the TCRdb D gene call, TRBD1, has no DNA to confirm it. This CDR3 region has 16 residues. CDR1 is SGHRS, CDR2 YFSETQ, per germline. The CDR3 spells CASSLVGQGTYNEQFF.

The chain is built from TRBV20-1 and TRBJ1-1; the D call from TCRdb, TRBD1, cannot be confirmed without DNA. The CDR3 is 14 amino acids. CDR1 is DFQATT, CDR2 SNEGSKA, per germline (reference sequence). CDR3 residues: CSARAGAPNTEAFF.

The chain employs TRBV30 and TRBJ2-1. This CDR3 spans 14 amino acids. Germline lookup yields CDR1 GTSNPN and CDR2 SVGIG (reference sequence). This CDR3 reads CAWKPNSLSNEQFF.

The V gene is TRBV5-6, the J gene TRBJ2-3. Germline V gives CDR1 SGHDT, CDR2 YYEEEE. CDR3 length: 14 residues. The CDR3 sequence: CASSLRSGTDTQYF. The full variable domain, with the rest looked up from reference TRBV5-6 and TRBJ2-3, is DAGVTQSPTHLIKTRGQQVTLRCSPKSGHDTVSWYQQALGQGPQFIFQYYEEEERQRGNFPDRFSGHQFPNYSSELNVNALLLGDSALYLCASSLRSGTDTQYFGPGTRLTVL.

This chain joins TRBV10-3 and TRBJ2-3. Germline V gene data show CDR1 as ENHRY and CDR2 as SYGVKD. The length of the CDR3 is 12 residues. This CDR3 reads CAISSSTDTQYF.

The chain links TRBV3-1 to TRBJ2-5; TCRdb's D gene call, TRBD2, goes unchecked for lack of DNA. The CDR3 has 15 residues. Germline values: CDR1 LGHDT, CDR2 YNNKEL (reference sequence). The CDR3 loop reads CASSQGLAGRETQYF.

The chain combines TRBV7-3 with TRBJ2-2; TCRdb reports TRBD2, a call that lacks DNA to check it against. Germline assignment: CDR1 SGHTA and CDR2 FQGTGA. CDR3 size: 17 residues. The CDR3: CASSLLGGVGDTGELFF. Filled out from reference TRBV7-3 and TRBJ2-2, the complete variable domain reads GAGVSQTPSNKVTEKGKYVELRCDPISGHTALYWYRQSLGQGPEFLIYFQGTGAADDSGLPNDRFFAVRPEGSVSTLKIQRTERGDSAVYLCASSLLGGVGDTGELFFGEGSRLTVL.

The rearrangement uses TRBV6-2 or TRBV6-3 and TRBJ1-5. The length of the CDR3 is 13 residues. CDR1 MNHEY and CDR2 SVGEGT come from the germline V gene. CDR3: CASSGRSNQPQHF.

The V call is TRBV7-3, the J call TRBJ1-2. The CDR3 extends over 14 amino acids. The germline gives CDR1 SGHTA, CDR2 FQGTGA. Here the CDR3 reads CASSQQGGSYGYTF.

This chain connects TRBV20-1 to TRBJ2-7; lacking DNA, the TRBD1 call made by TCRdb goes unchecked. Germline lookup yields CDR1 DFQATT and CDR2 SNEGSKA (reference sequence). The CDR3 has 14 amino acids. CDR3 protein: CSAKEDRVVYEQYF.

The rearrangement uses TRBV7-3 and TRBJ1-1; the D gene TCRdb calls, TRBD1, cannot be checked with no DNA. Per the germline V gene, CDR1 is SGHTA and CDR2 is FQGTGA. The CDR3 runs to 18 residues. The CDR3 region is CASSFKGSGAGMNTEAFF.

The V gene is TRBV11-2, the J gene TRBJ2-5; TCRdb's D gene call, TRBD1, goes unchecked for lack of DNA. CDR3 length: 16 residues. The germline CDR1 and CDR2 sequences are SGHAT and FQNNGV. Here the CDR3 reads CASSARTGSMKETQYF.

The rearrangement links TRBV24-1 to TRBJ2-1. This CDR3 contains 15 residues. Germline CDR1 reads KGHDR; CDR2 reads SFDVKD. CDR3 residues: CATSDPGISYNEQFF.

The chain joins TRBV6-1 to TRBJ2-6; the TCRdb call, TRBD1, lacks DNA for checking. Germline loops: CDR1 MNHNS, CDR2 SASEGT. The CDR3 totals 18 residues. CDR3 sequence: CASSPDSSPYSGANVLTF.

The gene calls are TRBV5-4 and TRBJ2-3; TCRdb's D gene call, TRBD1, goes unchecked for lack of DNA. CDR1 is SGHNT, CDR2 YYREEE, per germline (reference sequence). This CDR3 is built from 13 residues. The CDR3 loop is CASSLRGPDTQYF.